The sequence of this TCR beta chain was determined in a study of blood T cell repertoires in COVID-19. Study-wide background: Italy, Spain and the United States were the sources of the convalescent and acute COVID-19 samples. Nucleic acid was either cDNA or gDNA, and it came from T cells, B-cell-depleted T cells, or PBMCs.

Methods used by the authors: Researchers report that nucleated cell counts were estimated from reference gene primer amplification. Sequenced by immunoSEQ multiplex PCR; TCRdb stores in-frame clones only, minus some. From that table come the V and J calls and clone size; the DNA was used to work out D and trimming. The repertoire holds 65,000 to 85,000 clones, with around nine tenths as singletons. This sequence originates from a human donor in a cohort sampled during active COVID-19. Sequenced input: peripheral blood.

The chain's CDR3 is CASSPRGGPLYTGELFF. CDR3 in DNA: TGTGCCAGCTCACCGCGCGGGGGGCCCCTTTACACCGGGGAGCTGTTTTTT. The chain employs TRBV18 and TRBJ2-2, with TRBD2 matching 8 bases. The CDR3 spans 17 residues. CDR1 is KGHSH and CDR2 is LQKENI in the germline V gene. Losses at the gene ends were 3 bases for V and 3 bases for J; bases not matched to a gene: 9.